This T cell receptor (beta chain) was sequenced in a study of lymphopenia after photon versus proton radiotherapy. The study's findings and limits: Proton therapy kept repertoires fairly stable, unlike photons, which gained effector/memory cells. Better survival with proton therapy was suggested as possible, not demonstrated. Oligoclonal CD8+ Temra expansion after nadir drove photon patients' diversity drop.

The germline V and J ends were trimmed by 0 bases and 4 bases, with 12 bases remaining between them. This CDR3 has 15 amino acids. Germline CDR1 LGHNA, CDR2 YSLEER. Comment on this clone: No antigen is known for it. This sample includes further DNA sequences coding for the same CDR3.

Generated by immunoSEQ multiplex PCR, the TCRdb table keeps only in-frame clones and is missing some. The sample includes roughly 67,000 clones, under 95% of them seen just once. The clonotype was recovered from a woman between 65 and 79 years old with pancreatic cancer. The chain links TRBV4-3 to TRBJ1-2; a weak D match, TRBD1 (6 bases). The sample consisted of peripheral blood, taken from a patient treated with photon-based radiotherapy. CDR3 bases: TGCGCCAGCAGCCAAGATGGGGGGACACCCTATGGCTACACCTTC. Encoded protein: CASSQDGGTPYGYTF.